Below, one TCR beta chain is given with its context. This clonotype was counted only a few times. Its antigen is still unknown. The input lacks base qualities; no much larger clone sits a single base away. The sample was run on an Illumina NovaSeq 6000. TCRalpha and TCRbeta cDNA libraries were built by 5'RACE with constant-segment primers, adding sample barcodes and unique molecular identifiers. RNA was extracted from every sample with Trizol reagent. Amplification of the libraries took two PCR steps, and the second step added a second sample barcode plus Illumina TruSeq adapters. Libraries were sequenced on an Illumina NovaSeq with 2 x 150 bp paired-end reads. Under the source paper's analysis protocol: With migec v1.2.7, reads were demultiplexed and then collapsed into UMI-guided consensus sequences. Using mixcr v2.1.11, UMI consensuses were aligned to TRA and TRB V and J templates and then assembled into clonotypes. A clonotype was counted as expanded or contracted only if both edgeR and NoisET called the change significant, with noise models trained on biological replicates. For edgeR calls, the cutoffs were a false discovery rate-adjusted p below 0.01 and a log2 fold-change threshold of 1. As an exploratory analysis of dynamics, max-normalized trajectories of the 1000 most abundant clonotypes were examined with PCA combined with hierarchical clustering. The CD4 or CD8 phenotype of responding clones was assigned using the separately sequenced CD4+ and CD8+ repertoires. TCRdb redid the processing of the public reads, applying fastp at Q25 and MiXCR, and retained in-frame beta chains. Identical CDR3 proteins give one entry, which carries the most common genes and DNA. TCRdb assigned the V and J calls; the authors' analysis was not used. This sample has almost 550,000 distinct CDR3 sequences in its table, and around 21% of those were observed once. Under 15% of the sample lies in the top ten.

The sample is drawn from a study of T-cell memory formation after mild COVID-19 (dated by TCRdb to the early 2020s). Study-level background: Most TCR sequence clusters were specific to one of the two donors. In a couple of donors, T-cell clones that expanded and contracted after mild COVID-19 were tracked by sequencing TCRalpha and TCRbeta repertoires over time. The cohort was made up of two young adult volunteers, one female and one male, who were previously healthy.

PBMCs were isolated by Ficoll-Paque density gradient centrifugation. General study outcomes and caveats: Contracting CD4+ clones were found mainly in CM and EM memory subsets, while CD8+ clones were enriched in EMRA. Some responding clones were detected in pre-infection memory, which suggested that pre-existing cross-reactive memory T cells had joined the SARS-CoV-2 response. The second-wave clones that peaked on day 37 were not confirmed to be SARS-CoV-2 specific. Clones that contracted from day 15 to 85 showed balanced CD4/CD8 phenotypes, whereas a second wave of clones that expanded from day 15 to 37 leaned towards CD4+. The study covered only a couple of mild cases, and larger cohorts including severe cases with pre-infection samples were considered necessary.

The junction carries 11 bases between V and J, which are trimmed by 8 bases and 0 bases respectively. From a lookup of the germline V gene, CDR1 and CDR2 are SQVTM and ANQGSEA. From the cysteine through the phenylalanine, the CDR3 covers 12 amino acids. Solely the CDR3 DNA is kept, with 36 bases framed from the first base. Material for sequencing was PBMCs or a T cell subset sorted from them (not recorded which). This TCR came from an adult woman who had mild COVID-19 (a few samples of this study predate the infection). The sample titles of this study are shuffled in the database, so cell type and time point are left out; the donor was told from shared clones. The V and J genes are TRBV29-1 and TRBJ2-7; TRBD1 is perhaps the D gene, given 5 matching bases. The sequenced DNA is TGCAGCTTCGAAGGGGACTCCTACGAGCAGTACTTC. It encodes CSFEGDSYEQYF.